The 21 T cell receptor beta chains below come from one sample, sequenced in a study of CD8 T cells in Susac syndrome (dated by TCRdb to between 2019 and 2020). Library preparation used the immunoSEQ multiplex PCR assay. RNA was extracted using the RNeasy kit, and roughly 0.5 to 1 microgram was reverse transcribed with random hexamers. In-frame beta chains were kept once TCRdb had trimmed the public reads at Q25 with fastp and called clones with MiXCR. Entries are consolidated by CDR3 protein sequence, retaining the most common genes and DNA. This sample has over 150,000 distinct CDR3 sequences in its table, and just under 95% of those were observed once. The ten largest clonotypes hold more than 0.08% of the sample. Sequencing input: CD4+ T cells from PBMCs. These TCRs come from a human donor with Susac syndrome.

V is TRBV6-2 or TRBV6-3 and J is TRBJ2-2; 7 nucleotides agree with TRBD1. The trim removed 6 bases at V and 4 bases at J, leaving 11 bases unmatched. This CDR3 spans 16 amino acids. In germline, CDR1 is MNHEY, CDR2 SVGEGT. In DNA, the CDR3 is TGTGCCAGCAGCAGGGGGTTTTCGGGGTCCACCGGGGAGCTGTTTTTT. Its translation is CASSRGFSGSTGELFF.

The CDR3 coding sequence is TGTGCCAGCAGCTTAGAGTGGGAGTCGGAGACCCAGTACTTC. This codes for CASSLEWESETQYF. The V call is TRBV11-2, the J call TRBJ2-5; maybe TRBD2 (5 bases). V was shortened by 0 bases and J by 5 bases, with 10 bases between the two germline ends. This CDR3 spans 14 amino acids. CDR1 and CDR2 (germline): SGHAT, FQNNGV.

The rearrangement joins TRBV20-1 to TRBJ2-7; 10 positions agree with TRBD2. This CDR3 contains 13 residues. Unmatched junction bases numbered 6, after V lost 5 bases and J lost 5 bases. CDR1 and CDR2 (germline): DFQATT, SNEGSKA (reference sequence). CDR3 sequence: CSAGSGGAHEQYF. The CDR3 DNA follows: TGCAGTGCTGGAAGCGGGGGGGCCCACGAGCAGTACTTC.

This sequence joins TRBV13 and TRBJ1-3; D gene unclear. CDR3 size: 14 residues. Germline CDR1 is PRHDT and CDR2 is FYEKMQ (reference sequence). V was pared by 2 bases and J by 1 base, with 6 bases between. DNA for the CDR3: TGTGCCAGCAGCTTAATGGGATCTGGAAACACCATATATTTT. This translates into CASSLMGSGNTIYF.

The V call is TRBV20-1, the J call TRBJ1-2, with a tentative D call TRBD1 (5 bases). V lost 0 bases to trimming and J lost 0 bases, with 11 bases between them. Germline CDR1 is DFQATT and CDR2 is SNEGSKA (reference sequence). The CDR3 contains 15 residues. CDR3 DNA: TGCAGTGCTAGAGATCAGGGAAAAGCTAACTATGGCTACACCTTC. This sequence encodes CSARDQGKANYGYTF.

The chain links TRBV21-1 to TRBJ2-7; TRBD2, as called in the table, went unchecked against the DNA. TRBV21-1 is termed a pseudogene. The CDR3 covers 17 residues. CDR3 nucleotides: TGTGCCAGCAGCACCCATGGGACTAGCGGTGAAACCTACGAGCAGTACTTC. As protein: CASSTHGTSGETYEQYF.

The rearrangement links TRBV30 to TRBJ2-1; tentatively, D is TRBD2 (5 bases). This CDR3 has 13 residues. V was clipped by 0 bases and J by 5 bases, with 8 bases between them. CDR1 GTSNPN and CDR2 SVGIG come from the germline V gene (reference sequence). CDR3 sequence (DNA): TGTGCCTGGAGTGTTGAGCGGAACAATGAGCAGTTCTTC. Translation gives CAWSVERNNEQFF. The full variable domain, in which reference TRBV30 and TRBJ2-1 provide the parts outside the CDR3, is SQTIHQWPATLVQPVGSPLSLECTVEGTSNPNLYWYRQAAGRGLQLLFYSVGIGQISSEVPQNLSASRPQDRQFILSSKKLLLSDSGFYLCAWSVERNNEQFFGPGTRLTVL.

This clonotype was counted a single time. The chain links TRBV27 to TRBJ2-7; 7 nucleotides line up with TRBD1. The ends lost 3 bases at V and 3 bases at J; junction bases unmatched: 5. This CDR3 has 14 amino acids. The germline CDR1 and CDR2 sequences are MNHEY and SMNVEV (reference sequence). The DNA for the CDR3 is TGTGCCAGCAGTTTCTCGCCAGGGGGCTACGAGCAGTACTTC. It codes for CASSFSPGGYEQYF.

The rearrangement joins TRBV19 to TRBJ1-4; D gene uncertain. CDR3 length equals 15 residues. V was cut by 0 bases and J by 8 bases, with 13 bases left in between. Germline V CDR1 and CDR2: LNHDA, SQIVND (reference sequence). CDR3 nucleotide sequence: TGTGCCAGTAGTATAGATCGGGAAGGAAGCGAAAAACTGTTTTTT. It specifies CASSIDREGSEKLFF. Full variable domain (outside the CDR3, taken from reference TRBV19 and TRBJ1-4): DGGITQSPKYLFRKEGQNVTLSCEQNLNHDAMYWYRQDPGQGLRLIYYSQIVNDFQKGDIAEGYSVSREKKESFPLTVTSAQKNPTAFYLCASSIDREGSEKLFFGSGTQLSVL.

The chain couples TRBV19 to TRBJ2-1, with no clear D. Germline V gene data show CDR1 as LNHDA and CDR2 as SQIVND (reference sequence). This CDR3 is 13 amino acids long. V gave up 3 bases and J gave up 2 bases, with 5 bases separating them. Here the CDR3 reads CASSIRAYNEQFF. CDR3 bases: TGTGCCAGTAGTATCCGGGCCTACAATGAGCAGTTCTTC. Based on the CDR3 plus reference TRBV19 and TRBJ2-1, the full variable domain is DGGITQSPKYLFRKEGQNVTLSCEQNLNHDAMYWYRQDPGQGLRLIYYSQIVNDFQKGDIAEGYSVSREKKESFPLTVTSAQKNPTAFYLCASSIRAYNEQFFGPGTRLTVL.

The chain uses TRBV13 and TRBJ2-1; D may correspond to TRBD1 or TRBD2 (5 bases each). Germline V CDR1 and CDR2: PRHDT, FYEKMQ (reference sequence). V lost 1 base and J lost 10, with 14 bases in between. CDR3 length equals 14 residues. The CDR3 protein is CASSLVLGETEQFF. As DNA, the CDR3 is TGTGCCAGCAGCTTAGTATTGGGGGAGACCGAGCAGTTCTTC.

The rearrangement uses TRBV2 and TRBJ1-5; 8 bases agree with TRBD1. This CDR3 contains 15 residues. V lost 4 bases to trimming and J lost 0 bases; unmatched junction nucleotides: 2. Germline V gives CDR1 SNHLY, CDR2 FYNNEI. DNA for the CDR3: TGTGCCAGCAGTGGGACAGGGTATAGCAATCAGCCCCAGCATTTT. Amino acid sequence: CASSGTGYSNQPQHF.

J is TRBJ2-3 and V is TRBV19; 8 bases are shared with TRBD2. CDR1 and CDR2 from the germline V gene are LNHDA and SQIVND (reference sequence). The ends lost 5 bases at V and 0 bases at J; junction bases unmatched: 7. The CDR3 has 16 residues. The CDR3 spells CASSYPQRGSTDTQYF. CDR3 DNA sequence: TGTGCCAGTAGTTACCCCCAGCGGGGGAGCACAGATACGCAGTATTTT. Complete variable domain (other parts from reference TRBV19 and TRBJ2-3): DGGITQSPKYLFRKEGQNVTLSCEQNLNHDAMYWYRQDPGQGLRLIYYSQIVNDFQKGDIAEGYSVSREKKESFPLTVTSAQKNPTAFYLCASSYPQRGSTDTQYFGPGTRLTVL.

The chain employs TRBV7-9 and TRBJ2-2, with D hard to call. This CDR3 spans 16 amino acids. Germline V gene sequence: CDR1 SEHNR, CDR2 FQNEAQ (reference sequence). V lost 5 bases and J 1 base, leaving 14 bases between the germline ends. The CDR3 nucleotides are TGTGCCAGCAGCCCCCGCCGGGTTGTGAACACCGGGGAGCTGTTTTTT. This sequence encodes CASSPRRVVNTGELFF.

The V and J genes are TRBV10-2 and TRBJ2-5; 8 nucleotides line up with TRBD2. The J segment lost 5 bases and the V segment lost 6 bases, leaving 5 bases of the junction unmatched. The CDR3 consists of 13 residues. Germline V lookup: CDR1 WSHSY, CDR2 SAAADI. CDR3 residues: CASSEAGEETQYF. The CDR3 DNA reads as TGCGCCAGCAGCGAAGCGGGAGAGGAGACCCAGTACTTC.

V usage is TRBV28 and J usage is TRBJ2-7; 7 bases align to TRBD2. This CDR3 region has 15 residues. Germline V gene lookup returns CDR1 MDHEN and CDR2 SYDVKM. The trim removed 1 base at V and 5 bases at J, leaving 8 bases unmatched. This CDR3 reads CASSLFFGRPHEQYF. DNA of the CDR3: TGTGCCAGCAGTTTATTCTTCGGGAGGCCCCACGAGCAGTACTTC. Together with reference TRBV28 and TRBJ2-7, the CDR3 gives the full variable domain: DVKVTQSSRYLVKRTGEKVFLECVQDMDHENMFWYRQDPGLGLRLIYFSYDVKMKEKGDIPEGYSVSREKKERFSLILESASTNQTSMYLCASSLFFGRPHEQYFGPGTRLTVT.

The chain is built from TRBV19 and TRBJ1-5, with 7 bases matching TRBD1. This CDR3 spans 15 amino acids. Germline-derived CDR1 and CDR2 are LNHDA and SQIVND (reference sequence). The V gene end was trimmed by 2 bases and the J gene end by 3 bases; junction bases not matched to a gene: 4. CDR3 region: CASSIWTGANQPQHF. The CDR3 DNA reads TGTGCCAGTAGTATATGGACAGGCGCCAATCAGCCCCAGCATTTT.

The chain employs TRBV12-3 or TRBV12-4 and TRBJ2-7; 9 bases are shared with TRBD1. The CDR3 spans 15 residues. The ends lost 5 bases at V and 4 bases at J; junction bases unmatched: 9. The CDR3 is CASSPGQGKVYEQYF. CDR3 bases: TGTGCCAGCAGTCCCGGACAGGGGAAAGTTTACGAGCAGTACTTC.

J is TRBJ2-2 and V is TRBV7-2; 8 bases map to TRBD1. Germline V gene sequence: CDR1 SGHTA, CDR2 FQGNSA. The CDR3 is made up of 16 amino acids. Trimming took 5 bases from V and 5 from J; bases not matched to a gene: 10. This CDR3 is CASSPRTGRGTGELFF. In nucleotides, the CDR3 is TGTGCCAGCAGCCCCCGGACAGGGAGAGGGACCGGGGAGCTGTTTTTT.

The genes are TRBV5-1 and TRBJ2-7; 11 bases fit TRBD2. Trimming cost V 2 bases and J 6 bases; bases outside gene matches: 10. Germline V lookup: CDR1 SGHRS, CDR2 YFSETQ. This CDR3 has 16 residues. The CDR3 region is CASSFLAGGPSSEQYF. As DNA, the CDR3 is TGCGCCAGCAGCTTTCTAGCGGGAGGCCCGAGTTCCGAGCAGTACTTC.

This clonotype was detected only once. The CDR3 region is CASSHPPNGGLSYEQYF. In DNA, the CDR3 is TGTGCCAGCAGCCACCCCCCCAACGGGGGGCTGAGCTACGAGCAGTACTTC. The chain employs TRBV3-1 and TRBJ2-7; perhaps TRBD2 as D (7 bases). The germline gives CDR1 LGHDT, CDR2 YNNKEL (reference sequence). The CDR3 is made up of 17 amino acids. V was pared by 3 bases and J by 3 bases, with 21 bases between.